Below, 17 T cell receptor beta chains from the same sample are listed, as sequenced in a study of shared clonotypes between healthy human individuals. Only in-frame clones appear in the TCRdb table, and some are missing; sequencing was by immunoSEQ multiplex PCR. Among some 2.4 million clones listed, roughly 93% were seen once. Material for sequencing was naive CD4+ T cells from PBMCs. Stated subset: CD45RA+ positively selected. The receptors shown here come from a young man in good health. Some clones in this sample may be carry-over from other donors' samples.

The V and J genes are TRBV5-4 and TRBJ2-5; the match to TRBD1 covers 9 bases. V lost 4 bases and J lost 5; bases outside the gene matches: 9. Germline CDR1 is SGHNT and CDR2 is YYREEE (reference sequence). This CDR3 contains 15 residues. CDR3 residues: CASSIRTGVGETQYF. The CDR3 bases are TGTGCCAGCAGCATACGGACAGGGGTGGGGGAGACCCAGTACTTC.

The chain has TRBV28 and TRBJ1-1; possible D gene TRBD1, 5 bases. V lost 6 bases, J lost 5 bases, and 13 bases lay in between. Germline CDR1 is MDHEN and CDR2 is SYDVKM. The CDR3 loop spans 13 amino acids. The CDR3 DNA reads TGTGCCAGCAGGAGGGGCGGGGGGACTGAAGCTTTCTTT. It is translated as CASRRGGGTEAFF. Full variable domain (outside the CDR3, taken from reference TRBV28 and TRBJ1-1): DVKVTQSSRYLVKRTGEKVFLECVQDMDHENMFWYRQDPGLGLRLIYFSYDVKMKEKGDIPEGYSVSREKKERFSLILESASTNQTSMYLCASRRGGGTEAFFGQGTRLTVV.

In its sample, this clone was seen once. The chain employs TRBV6-5 and TRBJ2-7; 8 bases are a match to TRBD1. V shed 1 base and J 6 bases; nucleotides not matched to a gene: 11. This CDR3 contains 16 residues. Germline CDR1 reads MNHEY; CDR2 reads SVGAGI. In nucleotides, the CDR3 is TGTGCCAGCAGTTACTATAAGGGACAGGCGCTATCCGAGCAGTACTTC. Its translation: CASSYYKGQALSEQYF.

Notes on this clone: The same CDR3 can be traced to other DNA sequences in this sample. This chain links TRBV18 with TRBJ1-1; 7 nucleotides line up with TRBD1. The germline V gene encodes CDR1 KGHSH and CDR2 LQKENI. V shed 2 bases and J 4 bases; nucleotides not matched to a gene: 1. This CDR3 comprises 13 residues. DNA of the CDR3: TGTGCCAGCTCACCAGGACAGGTCACTGAAGCTTTCTTT. Amino acid sequence: CASSPGQVTEAFF.

The V call is TRBV29-1, the J call TRBJ2-3, with 7 bases identical to TRBD2. Germline assignment: CDR1 SQVTM and CDR2 ANQGSEA. There are 14 residues in the CDR3. In DNA, the CDR3 is TGCGCAACTGGACGGGGAGGGGCCACAGATACGCAGTATTTT. Its protein product is CATGRGGATDTQYF.

The V call is TRBV30, the J call TRBJ2-2, with D possibly being TRBD1 (5 bases). V lost 4 bases to trimming and J lost 6 bases, with 12 bases between them. The CDR3 runs 13 residues. The germline V gene has CDR1 GTSNPN and CDR2 SVGIG (reference sequence). The CDR3 DNA sequence: TGTGCCTGGAAAGCAGACAGTCCCGGGGAGCTGTTTTTT. Its translation: CAWKADSPGELFF. Drawing the rest from reference TRBV30 and TRBJ2-2, the complete variable domain is SQTIHQWPATLVQPVGSPLSLECTVEGTSNPNLYWYRQAAGRGLQLLFYSVGIGQISSEVPQNLSASRPQDRQFILSSKKLLLSDSGFYLCAWKADSPGELFFGEGSRLTVL.

This clone came up once. The chain recombines TRBV2 with TRBJ2-1; the D is unclear. The CDR3 is 16 residues long. The V gene lost 1 base and the J gene lost 2 bases, with 12 bases spanning the gap. Germline assignment: CDR1 SNHLY and CDR2 FYNNEI. The CDR3 sequence is CASSEGALSPYNEQFF. The CDR3, as DNA: TGTGCCAGCAGTGAAGGGGCACTAAGTCCCTACAATGAGCAGTTCTTC.

The chain has TRBV5-1 and TRBJ2-7, with TRBD1 as a possible D gene (6 bases). Between the trimmed V and J ends, which lost 4 bases and 0 bases, there was a span of 14 bases. The CDR3 spans 15 residues. Germline V gene sequence: CDR1 SGHRS, CDR2 YFSETQ. This CDR3 reads CASSLRDMVSYEQYF. CDR3 in DNA: TGCGCCAGCAGCCTCCGGGACATGGTCTCCTACGAGCAGTACTTC. The full variable domain, its missing parts supplied by reference TRBV5-1 and TRBJ2-7, is KAGVTQTPRYLIKTRGQQVTLSCSPISGHRSVSWYQQTPGQGLQFLFEYFSETQRNKGNFPGRFSGRQFSNSRSEMNVSTLELGDSALYLCASSLRDMVSYEQYFGPGTRLTVT.

This chain joins TRBV7-3 and TRBJ2-2; 12 nucleotides line up with TRBD2. With 4 bases clipped from V and 4 bases from J, the junction kept 7 bases outside the gene matches. The CDR3 is made up of 17 amino acids. Germline V lookup: CDR1 SGHTA, CDR2 FQGTGA. CDR3: CASSSRLAGEGTGELFF. CDR3 in DNA: TGTGCCAGCAGCTCCCGACTAGCGGGAGAGGGCACCGGGGAGCTGTTTTTT.

The rearrangement joins TRBV6-5 to TRBJ2-3, with a tentative D call TRBD2 (6 bases). V lost 6 bases and J 4 bases, leaving 11 bases between the germline ends. CDR3 size: 13 residues. CDR1 is MNHEY, CDR2 SVGAGI, per germline. CDR3 region: CASRTRGADTQYF. The CDR3 nucleotides are TGTGCCAGCAGGACTAGGGGAGCAGATACGCAGTATTTT.

For the CDR3, the DNA is TGTGCCAGCAGCCCCGGGGGTACGTCTAGCGGGTCCACAGATACGCAGTATTTT. Protein product: CASSPGGTSSGSTDTQYF. The chain joins TRBV7-7 to TRBJ2-3; TRBD2 agrees at 8 bases. The length of the CDR3 is 18 residues. Germline V CDR1 and CDR2: SSHAT, FNYEAQ (reference sequence). J gave up 2 bases and V 5 bases, and 15 bases lay outside the gene matches.

The V call is TRBV2, the J call TRBJ2-1, with a tentative D call TRBD1 (5 bases). This CDR3 spans 12 amino acids. Trimming removed 8 bases from V and 7 bases from J, with 12 bases in between. Germline CDR1 reads SNHLY; CDR2 reads FYNNEI. The CDR3 DNA reads TGTGCCAGCGAATCAGGGTTTAATGAGCAGTTCTTC. Its protein is CASESGFNEQFF. Filled out from reference TRBV2 and TRBJ2-1, the complete variable domain reads EPEVTQTPSHQVTQMGQEVILRCVPISNHLYFYWYRQILGQKVEFLVSFYNNEISEKSEIFDDQFSVERPDGSNFTLKIRSTKLEDSAMYFCASESGFNEQFFGPGTRLTVL.

V is TRBV7-9 and J is TRBJ1-2, with a possible D match to TRBD1 (6 bases). There are 12 residues in the CDR3. The V gene lost 5 bases and the J gene lost 7 bases, with 11 bases spanning the gap. Germline CDR1 reads SEHNR; CDR2 reads FQNEAQ (reference sequence). CDR3 loop: CASSIQGSGYTF. The CDR3 DNA reads as TGTGCCAGCAGCATTCAGGGGTCTGGCTACACCTTC.

V gene TRBV10-3 combines with J gene TRBJ2-7, with TRBD1 matching 9 bases. Germline lookup yields CDR1 ENHRY and CDR2 SYGVKD. Unmatched junction bases numbered 9, after V lost 6 bases and J lost 3 bases. The CDR3 is 15 residues long. The DNA for the CDR3 is TGTGCCATCAGGGACCACAGGGGGCCTTTCTACGAGCAGTACTTC. As protein: CAIRDHRGPFYEQYF.

This chain links TRBV10-3 with TRBJ2-1; 14 bases agree with TRBD2. The CDR3 sequence is 17 residues long. The J segment lost 4 bases and the V segment lost 6 bases, leaving 8 bases of the junction unmatched. CDR1 is ENHRY, CDR2 SYGVKD, per germline. CDR3 protein: CAIRDGLAGGPYNEQFF. As DNA, the CDR3 is TGTGCCATCAGGGATGGACTAGCGGGAGGACCTTACAATGAGCAGTTCTTC.

The DNA for the CDR3 is TGTGCCTGGAGTGTGAATTTAACGCCCCTCCACTTT. Translating it yields CAWSVNLTPLHF. The gene calls are TRBV30 and TRBJ1-6; no definite D call. V was trimmed by 0 bases and J by 13 bases, leaving 10 bases between them. The germline V gene has CDR1 GTSNPN and CDR2 SVGIG (reference sequence). The CDR3 consists of 12 residues.

The chain recombines TRBV11-2 with TRBJ2-5, with 7 bases lining up with TRBD2. The CDR3 loop spans 15 amino acids. Germline trimming cut 3 bases from V and 4 bases from J; bases unmatched to any gene: 8. Germline V gene sequence: CDR1 SGHAT, CDR2 FQNNGV. In DNA, the CDR3 is TGTGCCAGCAGCTTTGGTCGTCGCGGGAGAGAGACCCAGTACTTC. Its protein is CASSFGRRGRETQYF.